The 20 T cell receptor beta chains reported below all come from one sample, sequenced in a study of neurological immune-mediated disorders. TCRdb called the 5' RACE reads again in MiXCR, with one record for every CDR3 protein. Found here are approximately 38,000 distinct CDR3 sequences, roughly 2.5% of them singletons; the top ten hold approximately 2.4%. What was sequenced was PBMCs. These receptors originate from a man aged 50 to 59 with multiple sclerosis.

This clonotype was recorded many times. V is TRBV28 and J is TRBJ1-5; D possibly corresponds to TRBD1 (5 bases). Germline V CDR1 and CDR2: MDHEN, SYDVKM. V lost 2 bases, J lost 0 bases, and 11 bases lay in between. The CDR3 is 16 amino acids. DNA for the CDR3: TGTGCCAGCAGTTTAGAGCCGGGACTTAGCAATCAGCCCCAGCATTTT. This sequence encodes CASSLEPGLSNQPQHF.

Ten or more counts support this clonotype. The chain uses TRBV6-6 and TRBJ2-2; D is possibly TRBD2 (6 bases). The CDR3 runs to 15 residues. Trimming left V 9 bases short and J 4 bases short, with 18 bases between. Germline V gene sequence: CDR1 MNHNY, CDR2 SVGAGI (reference sequence). Here the CDR3 DNA reads TGTGCCAGTCAGTTGGACGGGGGATCCACCGGGGAGCTGTTTTTT. Amino acids: CASQLDGGSTGELFF.

This clonotype was seen a few times. This may stem from a read error, because a much larger clone lies one nucleotide away. The conserved phenylalanine or tryptophan normally closing the CDR3 is absent here, so this likely arose from a read error. The V gene is TRBV5-1, the J gene TRBJ2-4, with 9 bases identical to TRBD1. After removal of 4 bases from V and 9 bases from J, the junction contained 8 bases not matched to a gene. The CDR3 runs 14 residues. Germline CDR1 SGHRS, CDR2 YFSETQ. CDR3 nucleotide sequence: TGCGCCAGCAGCATGGGGACAGGGACCGGCATTCAGTACTAC. Protein product: CASSMGTGTGIQYY.

This clonotype was recorded many times. The V gene is TRBV28, the J gene TRBJ1-5, with D unresolved. The CDR3 contains 15 residues. Germline lookup yields CDR1 MDHEN and CDR2 SYDVKM. Trimming left V 6 bases short and J 6 bases short, with 18 bases between. CDR3: CASRDGLVWSQPQHF. The CDR3 region has the DNA TGTGCCAGCAGGGACGGTCTGGTATGGAGTCAGCCCCAGCATTTT.

This clonotype was seen repeatedly, ten times or more. This sequence joins TRBV20-1 and TRBJ2-7; TRBD1 aligns across 9 bases. This CDR3 region has 14 residues. The trim removed 2 bases at V and 5 bases at J, leaving 7 bases unmatched. Germline CDR1 and CDR2: DFQATT and SNEGSKA (reference sequence). The CDR3 loop reads CSARWGQGHHEQYF. The CDR3 nucleotides are TGCAGTGCTAGATGGGGACAGGGACACCACGAGCAGTACTTC.

This clonotype was picked up many times. V gene TRBV6-5 combines with J gene TRBJ2-3; D possibly corresponds to TRBD2 (6 bases). The CDR3 loop spans 15 amino acids. Germline assignment: CDR1 MNHEY and CDR2 SVGAGI. Trimming took off 4 bases at V and 2 bases at J, with 13 bases between the two ends. In nucleotides, the CDR3 is TGTGCCAGCAGTTTACAACGGGGGAACACAGATACGCAGTATTTT. Translating it yields CASSLQRGNTDTQYF.

CDR3 protein: CASGGDRNTEAFF. The CDR3, as DNA: TGTGCCAGTGGGGGGGACCGAAACACTGAAGCTTTCTTT. This rearrangement joins TRBV19 to TRBJ1-1, with TRBD1 as a possible D gene (5 bases). V lost 8 bases to trimming and J lost 2 bases, with 12 bases between them. Germline lookup yields CDR1 LNHDA and CDR2 SQIVND (reference sequence). This CDR3 has 13 amino acids.

In its sample, this clonotype was seen many times. V usage is TRBV28 and J usage is TRBJ1-5; 8 bases are shared with TRBD1. V dropped 4 bases and J dropped 5; count of bases not matched to a gene: 7. The CDR3 has 15 residues. Germline assignment: CDR1 MDHEN and CDR2 SYDVKM. This CDR3 reads CASSSNGQGDQPQHF. In DNA form, the CDR3 reads TGTGCCAGCAGTTCAAATGGACAGGGAGATCAGCCCCAGCATTTT.

At least ten counts were recorded for this clonotype. This sequence joins TRBV28 and TRBJ2-5, with 10 bases identical to TRBD2. Germline values: CDR1 MDHEN, CDR2 SYDVKM. This CDR3 is 14 amino acids long. The V gene end was trimmed by 4 bases and the J gene end by 5 bases; junction bases not matched to a gene: 4. The CDR3 protein is CASSSSGGTETQYF. CDR3 sequence (DNA): TGTGCCAGCAGTTCTAGCGGGGGAACGGAGACCCAGTACTTC.

This clonotype has ten or more counts. CDR3 residues: CSARGGKNKYNEQFF. Written as DNA, the CDR3 is TGCAGTGCTAGAGGGGGGAAAAACAAATACAATGAGCAGTTCTTC. This rearrangement joins TRBV20-1 to TRBJ2-1, with D perhaps matching TRBD1 or TRBD2 (5 bases each). Between the trimmed V and J ends, which lost 1 base and 4 bases, there was a span of 14 bases. The CDR3 runs to 15 residues. Germline values: CDR1 DFQATT, CDR2 SNEGSKA (reference sequence).

This clonotype was detected many times. The chain couples TRBV5-1 to TRBJ2-2; TRBD1 matches 7 bases. This CDR3 is built from 14 residues. J was trimmed by 4 bases and V by 4 bases; bases with no gene match: 4. Germline loops: CDR1 SGHRS, CDR2 YFSETQ. In DNA form, the CDR3 reads TGCGCCAGCAGCACCGGACAGGTCACCGGGGAGCTGTTTTTT. Its translation: CASSTGQVTGELFF.

This clonotype was seen ten or more times. The V call is TRBV7-2, the J call TRBJ2-1; D gene unclear. Per the germline V gene, CDR1 is SGHTA and CDR2 is FQGNSA. The CDR3 contains 10 residues. Trimming took 3 bases from V and 6 from J, leaving 0 bases between them. This CDR3 reads CASSFNEQFF. The CDR3, as DNA: TGTGCCAGCAGCTTCAATGAGCAGTTCTTC.

This clonotype was recorded at least ten times. The chain's CDR3 is CSASSAGGPGEQFF. As DNA, the CDR3 is TGCAGTGCTAGTTCTGCGGGGGGGCCGGGCGAGCAGTTCTTC. V usage is TRBV20-1 and J usage is TRBJ2-1; TRBD2 matches at 9 bases. Germline V CDR1 and CDR2: DFQATT, SNEGSKA (reference sequence). The CDR3 runs to 14 residues. Trimming took 3 bases from V and 10 from J; bases not matched to a gene: 10.

This chain joins TRBV5-1 and TRBJ1-1, with D tentatively TRBD1 (6 bases). V was cut by 5 bases and J by 2 bases, with 16 bases left in between. CDR3 length: 15 residues. The germline CDR1 and CDR2 sequences are SGHRS and YFSETQ. The CDR3 nucleotides are TGCGCCAGCAGAGAAACCCAGGGGACTAACACTGAAGCTTTCTTT. As protein: CASRETQGTNTEAFF. The whole variable domain, remainder taken from reference TRBV5-1 and TRBJ1-1, is KAGVTQTPRYLIKTRGQQVTLSCSPISGHRSVSWYQQTPGQGLQFLFEYFSETQRNKGNFPGRFSGRQFSNSRSEMNVSTLELGDSALYLCASRETQGTNTEAFFGQGTRLTVV.

At least ten counts were recorded for this clonotype. This rearrangement joins TRBV10-3 to TRBJ2-7; 7 nucleotides match TRBD2. Germline values: CDR1 ENHRY, CDR2 SYGVKD. The CDR3 consists of 17 residues. Trimming took 6 bases from V and 4 from J; bases not matched to a gene: 18. CDR3 loop: CAISEVGGTQGEYEQYF. The CDR3 region has the DNA TGTGCCATCAGCGAAGTGGGGGGGACTCAGGGTGAATACGAGCAGTACTTC.

This clonotype showed up just a few times. The rearrangement links TRBV11-3 to TRBJ1-2; a possible D gene is TRBD1 (5 bases). This CDR3 is 13 amino acids long. Germline lookup yields CDR1 SGHNT and CDR2 YENEEA. The V gene lost 3 bases and the J gene lost 13 bases, with 18 bases spanning the gap. The CDR3 reads CASSFRAGLDLTF. CDR3 nucleotides: TGTGCCAGCAGCTTCAGGGCAGGTCTGGATCTCACCTTC.

This clonotype was observed at least ten times. J is TRBJ2-3 and V is TRBV23-1, with D possibly matching TRBD1 (6 bases). TRBV23-1 is annotated as an ORF whose role is uncertain. Trimming removed 3 bases at V and 7 bases at J, with 11 bases between. The length of the CDR3 is 13 residues. The CDR3 spells CASSQHREYTQYF. As DNA, the CDR3 is TGCGCCAGCAGTCAGCACAGGGAATATACGCAGTATTTT.

The rearrangement links TRBV7-3 to TRBJ1-1, with D possibly TRBD1 on 5 matching bases. The CDR3 is 13 residues long. The germline V and J ends were trimmed by 1 base and 6 bases, with 9 bases remaining between them. Germline CDR1 and CDR2: SGHTA and FQGTGA. The CDR3 region has the DNA TGTGCCAGCAGCTTAATGTGGGGGGCTGAAGCTTTCTTT. Protein: CASSLMWGAEAFF.

The chain is built from TRBV6-5 and TRBJ1-5; D is undetermined. CDR3 length: 14 amino acids. Germline assignment: CDR1 MNHEY and CDR2 SVGAGI. Trimming took off 4 bases at V and 8 bases at J, with 15 bases between the two ends. CDR3 amino acids: CASSSARGRKPQHF. CDR3 nucleotides: TGTGCCAGCAGTTCGGCCCGGGGTAGAAAGCCCCAGCATTTT.

This clonotype was seen a handful of times. A much larger clone is a single base away; this may be a read error. The genes are TRBV5-1 and TRBJ1-1, with 7 bases that match TRBD1. Per the germline V gene, CDR1 is SGHRS and CDR2 is YFSETQ. The CDR3 length is 13 residues. V shed 3 bases and J 11 bases; nucleotides not matched to a gene: 10. The CDR3 sequence: CASSSKGAQEAFF. The DNA for the CDR3 is TGCGCCAGCAGCTCAAAGGGGGCGCAGGAGGCTTTCTTT.